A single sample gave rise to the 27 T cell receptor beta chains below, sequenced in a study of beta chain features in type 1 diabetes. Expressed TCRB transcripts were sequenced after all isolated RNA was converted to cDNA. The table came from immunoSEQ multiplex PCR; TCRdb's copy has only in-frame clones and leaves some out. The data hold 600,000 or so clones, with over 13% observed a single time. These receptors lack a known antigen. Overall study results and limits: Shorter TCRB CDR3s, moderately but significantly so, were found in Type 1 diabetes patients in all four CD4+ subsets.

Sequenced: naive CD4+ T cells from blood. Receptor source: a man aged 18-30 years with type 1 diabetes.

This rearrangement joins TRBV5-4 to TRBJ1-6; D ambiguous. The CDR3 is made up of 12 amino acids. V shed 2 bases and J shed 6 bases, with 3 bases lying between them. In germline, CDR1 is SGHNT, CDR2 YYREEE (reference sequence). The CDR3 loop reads CASSFPNSPLHF. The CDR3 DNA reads TGTGCCAGCAGCTTTCCTAATTCACCCCTCCACTTT.

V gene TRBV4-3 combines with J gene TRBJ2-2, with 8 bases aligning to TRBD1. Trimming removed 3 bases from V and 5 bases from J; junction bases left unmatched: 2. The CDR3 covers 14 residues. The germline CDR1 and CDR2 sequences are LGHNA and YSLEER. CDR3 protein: CASSHGQGTGELFF. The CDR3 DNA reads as TGCGCCAGCAGCCATGGACAGGGTACCGGGGAGCTGTTTTTT.

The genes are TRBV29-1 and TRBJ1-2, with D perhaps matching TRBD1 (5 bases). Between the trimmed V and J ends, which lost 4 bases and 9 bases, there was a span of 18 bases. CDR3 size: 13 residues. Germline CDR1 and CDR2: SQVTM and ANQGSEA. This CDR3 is CSVGGDGQESYTF. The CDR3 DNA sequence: TGCAGCGTTGGAGGGGACGGCCAGGAAAGCTACACCTTC.

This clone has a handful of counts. The CDR3 bases are TGTGCCAGCAGCTTAGCGCTAGCGGGGGGGCAGCGTCAATACTTC. As protein: CASSLALAGGQRQYF. The chain joins TRBV7-9 to TRBJ2-7; 12 bases fit TRBD2. The CDR3 has 15 residues. The germline V gene encodes CDR1 SEHNR and CDR2 FQNEAQ (reference sequence). J was trimmed by 13 bases and V by 0 bases; bases with no gene match: 10.

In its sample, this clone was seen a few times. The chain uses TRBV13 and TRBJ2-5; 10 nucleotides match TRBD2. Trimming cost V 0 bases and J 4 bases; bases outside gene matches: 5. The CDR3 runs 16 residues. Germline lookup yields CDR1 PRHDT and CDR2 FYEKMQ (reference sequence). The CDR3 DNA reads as TGTGCCAGCAGCTTAGGAGCTAGCGGGGGAGTAGAGACCCAGTACTTC. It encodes CASSLGASGGVETQYF.

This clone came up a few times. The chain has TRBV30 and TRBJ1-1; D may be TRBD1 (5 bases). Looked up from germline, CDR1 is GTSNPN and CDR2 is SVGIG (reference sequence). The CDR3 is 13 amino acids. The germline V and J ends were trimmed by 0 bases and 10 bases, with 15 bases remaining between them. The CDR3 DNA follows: TGTGCCTGGAGTGTAAGTCGGGGCCTGGGAGCTTTCTTT. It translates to CAWSVSRGLGAFF.

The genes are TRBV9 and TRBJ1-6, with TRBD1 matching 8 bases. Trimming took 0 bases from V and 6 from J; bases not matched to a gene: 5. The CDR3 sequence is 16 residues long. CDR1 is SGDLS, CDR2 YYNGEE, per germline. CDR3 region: CASSVGLGTGNSPLHF. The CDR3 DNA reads TGTGCCAGCAGCGTAGGTTTGGGGACAGGTAATTCACCCCTCCACTTT.

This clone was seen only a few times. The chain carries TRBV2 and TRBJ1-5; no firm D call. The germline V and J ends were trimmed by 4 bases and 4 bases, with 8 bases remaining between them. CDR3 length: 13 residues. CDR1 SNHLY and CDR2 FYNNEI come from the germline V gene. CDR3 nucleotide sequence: TGTGCCAGCAGTGCAGAGAAGAATCAGCCCCAGCATTTT. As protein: CASSAEKNQPQHF. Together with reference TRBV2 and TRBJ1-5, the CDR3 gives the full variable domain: EPEVTQTPSHQVTQMGQEVILRCVPISNHLYFYWYRQILGQKVEFLVSFYNNEISEKSEIFDDQFSVERPDGSNFTLKIRSTKLEDSAMYFCASSAEKNQPQHFGDGTRLSIL.

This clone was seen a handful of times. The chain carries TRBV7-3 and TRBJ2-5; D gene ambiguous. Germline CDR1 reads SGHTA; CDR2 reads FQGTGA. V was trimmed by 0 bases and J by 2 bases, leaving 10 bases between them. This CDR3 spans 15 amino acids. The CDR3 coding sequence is TGTGCCAGCAGCTTAACCCCTGACGGTCAAGAGACCCAGTACTTC. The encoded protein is CASSLTPDGQETQYF.

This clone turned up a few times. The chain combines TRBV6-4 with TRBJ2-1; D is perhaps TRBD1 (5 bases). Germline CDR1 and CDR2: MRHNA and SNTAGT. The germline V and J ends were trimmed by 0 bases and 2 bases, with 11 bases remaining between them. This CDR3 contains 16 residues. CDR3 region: CASSDSNRRPYNEQFF. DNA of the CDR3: TGTGCCAGCAGTGACTCGAACAGGAGACCCTACAATGAGCAGTTCTTC.

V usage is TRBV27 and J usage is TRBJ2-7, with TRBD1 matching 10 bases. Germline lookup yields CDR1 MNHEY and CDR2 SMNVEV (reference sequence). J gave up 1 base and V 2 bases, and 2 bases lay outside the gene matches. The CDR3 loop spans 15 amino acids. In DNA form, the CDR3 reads TGTGCCAGCAGTTTAATGGGACAGGGGTCCTACGAGCAGTACTTC. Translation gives CASSLMGQGSYEQYF.

The chain's CDR3 is CASSLGGGSSTDTQYF. CDR3 DNA sequence: TGTGCCAGCAGCTTAGGCGGGGGCTCTAGCACAGATACGCAGTATTTT. This sequence joins TRBV7-3 and TRBJ2-3; perhaps TRBD2 as D (7 bases). Between the trimmed V and J ends, which lost 2 bases and 0 bases, there was a span of 12 bases. CDR3 length: 16 residues. The germline CDR1 and CDR2 sequences are SGHTA and FQGTGA.

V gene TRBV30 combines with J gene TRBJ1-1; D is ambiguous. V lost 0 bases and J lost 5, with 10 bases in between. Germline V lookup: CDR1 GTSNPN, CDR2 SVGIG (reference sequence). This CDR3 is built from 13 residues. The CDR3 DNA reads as TGTGCCTGGAGTGTTAACGGGAAAACTGAAGCTTTCTTT. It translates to CAWSVNGKTEAFF.

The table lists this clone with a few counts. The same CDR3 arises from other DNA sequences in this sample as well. In DNA, the CDR3 is TGCGCCAGCAGCTTGGGCAGTTCCTACAATGAGCAGTTCTTC. Amino acid sequence: CASSLGSSYNEQFF. The chain uses TRBV5-1 and TRBJ2-1, with D unresolved. From germline, CDR1 is SGHRS and CDR2 YFSETQ. V dropped 0 bases and J dropped 1 base, with 5 bases sitting between them. The CDR3 contains 14 residues.

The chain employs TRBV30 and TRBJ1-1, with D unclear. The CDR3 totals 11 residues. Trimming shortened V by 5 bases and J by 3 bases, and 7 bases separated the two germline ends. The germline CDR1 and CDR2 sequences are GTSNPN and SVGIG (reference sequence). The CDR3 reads CAWDGYTEAFF. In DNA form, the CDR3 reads TGTGCCTGGGACGGGTACACTGAAGCTTTCTTT.

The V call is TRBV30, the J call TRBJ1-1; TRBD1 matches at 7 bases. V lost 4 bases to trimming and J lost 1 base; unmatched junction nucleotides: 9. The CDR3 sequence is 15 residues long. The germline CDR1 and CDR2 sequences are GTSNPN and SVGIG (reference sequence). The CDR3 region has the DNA TGTGCCTGGACAGGGGGGTTTCTAACGAACACTGAAGCTTTCTTT. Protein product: CAWTGGFLTNTEAFF.

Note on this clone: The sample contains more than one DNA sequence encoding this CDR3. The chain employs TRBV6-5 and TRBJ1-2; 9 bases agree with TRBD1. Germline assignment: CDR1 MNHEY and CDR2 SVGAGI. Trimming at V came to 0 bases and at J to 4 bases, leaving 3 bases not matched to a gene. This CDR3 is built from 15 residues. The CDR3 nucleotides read TGTGCCAGCAGTTACTCGGGACAGGGTGGCTATGGCTACACCTTC. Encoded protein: CASSYSGQGGYGYTF.

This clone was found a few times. The CDR3 sequence: CAWTRGHDTQYF. Written as DNA, the CDR3 is TGTGCCTGGACACGGGGGCATGATACGCAGTATTTT. J is TRBJ2-3 and V is TRBV30, with D possibly called TRBD1 or TRBD2 (6 bases each). Germline-derived CDR1 and CDR2 are GTSNPN and SVGIG (reference sequence). V shed 4 bases and J shed 6 bases, with 11 bases lying between them. This CDR3 has 12 amino acids.

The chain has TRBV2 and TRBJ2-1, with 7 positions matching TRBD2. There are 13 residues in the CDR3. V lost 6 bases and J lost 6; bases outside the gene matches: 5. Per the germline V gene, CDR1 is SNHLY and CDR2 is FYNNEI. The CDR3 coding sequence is TGTGCCAGCAGGGGTACTAGCGCCAATGAGCAGTTCTTC. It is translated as CASRGTSANEQFF. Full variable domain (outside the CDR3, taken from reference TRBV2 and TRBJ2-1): EPEVTQTPSHQVTQMGQEVILRCVPISNHLYFYWYRQILGQKVEFLVSFYNNEISEKSEIFDDQFSVERPDGSNFTLKIRSTKLEDSAMYFCASRGTSANEQFFGPGTRLTVL.

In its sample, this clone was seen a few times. Here the CDR3 reads CASSAGQVRYNEQFF. As DNA, the CDR3 is TGTGCCAGCAGCGCCGGACAGGTCCGATACAATGAGCAGTTCTTC. The chain is built from TRBV9 and TRBJ2-1; 7 bases align to TRBD1. This CDR3 is 15 amino acids long. Germline V gene data show CDR1 as SGDLS and CDR2 as YYNGEE. The junction had 7 bases not matched to a gene; V was cut back by 3 bases and J by 4 bases.

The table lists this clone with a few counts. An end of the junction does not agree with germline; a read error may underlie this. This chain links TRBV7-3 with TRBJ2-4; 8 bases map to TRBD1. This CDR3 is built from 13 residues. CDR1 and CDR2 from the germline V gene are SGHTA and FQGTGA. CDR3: CASSLTASGQAHF. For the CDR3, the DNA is TGTGCCAGCAGCTTGACCGCCTCGGGACAGGCCCACTTC.

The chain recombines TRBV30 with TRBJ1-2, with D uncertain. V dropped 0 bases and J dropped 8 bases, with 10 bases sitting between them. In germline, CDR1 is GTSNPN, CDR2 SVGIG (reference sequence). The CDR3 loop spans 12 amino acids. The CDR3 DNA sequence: TGTGCCTGGAGTGTACCAGCAGGCGGCTACACCTTC. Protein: CAWSVPAGGYTF. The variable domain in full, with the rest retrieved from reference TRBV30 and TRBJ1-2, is SQTIHQWPATLVQPVGSPLSLECTVEGTSNPNLYWYRQAAGRGLQLLFYSVGIGQISSEVPQNLSASRPQDRQFILSSKKLLLSDSGFYLCAWSVPAGGYTFGSGTRLTVV.

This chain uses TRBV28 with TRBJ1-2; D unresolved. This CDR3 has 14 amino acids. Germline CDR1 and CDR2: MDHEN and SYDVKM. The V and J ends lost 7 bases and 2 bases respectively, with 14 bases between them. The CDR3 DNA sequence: TGTGCCAGCACTCCCGCCGACGGAAACTATGGCTACACCTTC. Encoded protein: CASTPADGNYGYTF.

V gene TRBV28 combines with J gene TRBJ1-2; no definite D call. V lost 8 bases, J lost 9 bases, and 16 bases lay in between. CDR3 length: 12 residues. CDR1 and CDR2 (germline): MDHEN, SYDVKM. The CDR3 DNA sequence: TGTGCCAGCGGCCGTCGCTATGGGAGCTACACCTTC. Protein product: CASGRRYGSYTF.

CDR3 region: CASSSRTVQKGEKLFF. Written as DNA, the CDR3 is TGTGCCAGCAGCTCCCGGACAGTACAGAAAGGGGAAAAACTGTTTTTT. The V call is TRBV7-9, the J call TRBJ1-4; D is perhaps TRBD1 (6 bases). The CDR3 runs to 16 residues. The germline CDR1 and CDR2 sequences are SEHNR and FQNEAQ (reference sequence). Trimming cost V 4 bases and J 8 bases, with 20 bases left between them.

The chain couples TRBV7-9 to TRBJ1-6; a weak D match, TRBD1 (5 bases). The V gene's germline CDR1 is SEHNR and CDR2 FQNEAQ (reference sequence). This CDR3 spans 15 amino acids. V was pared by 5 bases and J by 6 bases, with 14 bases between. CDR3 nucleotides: TGTGCCAGCAGCCTGGAGCAGGGTGGTAATTCACCCCTCCACTTT. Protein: CASSLEQGGNSPLHF. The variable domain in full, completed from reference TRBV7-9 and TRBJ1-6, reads DTGVSQNPRHKITKRGQNVTFRCDPISEHNRLYWYRQTLGQGPEFLTYFQNEAQLEKSRLLSDRFSAERPKGSFSTLEIQRTEQGDSAMYLCASSLEQGGNSPLHFGNGTRLTVT.

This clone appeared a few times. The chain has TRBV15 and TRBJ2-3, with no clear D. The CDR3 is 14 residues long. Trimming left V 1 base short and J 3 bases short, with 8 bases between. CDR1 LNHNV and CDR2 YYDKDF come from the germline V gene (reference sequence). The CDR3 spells CATSRGRVTDTQYF. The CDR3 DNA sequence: TGTGCCACCAGCAGAGGAAGGGTTACAGATACGCAGTATTTT.